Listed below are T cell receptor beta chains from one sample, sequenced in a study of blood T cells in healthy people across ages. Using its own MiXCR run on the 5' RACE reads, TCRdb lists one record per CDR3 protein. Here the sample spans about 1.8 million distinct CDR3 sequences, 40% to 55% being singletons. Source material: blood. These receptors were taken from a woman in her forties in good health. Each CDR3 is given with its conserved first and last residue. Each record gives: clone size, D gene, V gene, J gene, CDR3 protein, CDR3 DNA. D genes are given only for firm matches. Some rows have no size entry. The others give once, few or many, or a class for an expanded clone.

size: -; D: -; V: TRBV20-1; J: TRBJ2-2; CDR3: CSAGERQGYTGELFF; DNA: TGCAGTGCTGGAGAGAGGCAGGGGTACACCGGGGAGCTGTTTTTT
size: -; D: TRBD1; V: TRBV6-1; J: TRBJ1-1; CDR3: CASSELDRAAEAFF; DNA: TGTGCCAGCAGTGAACTGGACAGGGCCGCTGAAGCTTTCTTT
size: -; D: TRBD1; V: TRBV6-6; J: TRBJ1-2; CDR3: CASRGQGYGYGYTF; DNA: TGTGCCAGCAGAGGACAGGGTTACGGGTATGGCTACACCTTC
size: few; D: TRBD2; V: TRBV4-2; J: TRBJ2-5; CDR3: CASSQPGLAQEETQYF; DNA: TGTGCCAGCAGCCAACCGGGACTAGCTCAGGAAGAGACCCAGTACTTC
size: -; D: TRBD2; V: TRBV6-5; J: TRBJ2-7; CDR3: CASSYTGGNKYF; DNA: TGTGCCAGCAGTTACACGGGGGGGAATAAGTACTTC
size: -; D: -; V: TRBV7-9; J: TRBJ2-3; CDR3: CARAAADSTDTQYF; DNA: TGTGCCAGAGCGGCGGCAGATAGCACAGATACGCAGTATTTT
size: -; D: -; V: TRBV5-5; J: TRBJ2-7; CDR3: CASSSGGGTTYEQYF; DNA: TGTGCCAGCAGCTCAGGAGGGGGCACGACCTACGAGCAGTACTTC
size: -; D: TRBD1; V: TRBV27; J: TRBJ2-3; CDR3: CAISTGSDTQYF; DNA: TGTGCCATCTCGACAGGGTCAGATACGCAGTATTTT
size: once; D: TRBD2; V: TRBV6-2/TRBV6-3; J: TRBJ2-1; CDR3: CASSYRRLAGGLTYNEQFF; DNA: TGTGCCAGCAGTTACCGGAGGCTAGCGGGGGGCCTTACCTACAATGAGCAGTTCTTC
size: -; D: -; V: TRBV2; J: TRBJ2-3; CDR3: CALAGMPTSTADTQYF; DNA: TGTGCCCTTGCTGGGATGCCTACTAGCACGGCAGATACGCAGTATTTT
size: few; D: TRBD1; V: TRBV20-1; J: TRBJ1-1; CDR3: CSAPDRLMNTEAFF; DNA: TGCAGTGCCCCGGACAGGCTCATGAACACTGAAGCTTTCTTT
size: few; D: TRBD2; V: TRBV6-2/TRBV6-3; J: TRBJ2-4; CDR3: CASGFPGGAKNIQYF; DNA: TGTGCCAGCGGTTTCCCGGGGGGAGCCAAAAACATTCAGTACTTC
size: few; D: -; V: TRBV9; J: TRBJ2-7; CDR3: CASSVTLLGEQYF; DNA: TGTGCCAGCAGCGTAACCTTGTTGGGCGAGCAGTACTTC
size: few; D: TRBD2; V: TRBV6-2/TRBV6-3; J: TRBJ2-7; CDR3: CASSRTSGGRYEQYF; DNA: TGTGCCAGCAGCCGGACTAGCGGGGGTCGCTACGAGCAGTACTTC
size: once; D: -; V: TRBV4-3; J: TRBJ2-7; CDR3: CASSQATVTVSYEQYF; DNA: TGCGCCAGCAGCCAAGCAACCGTGACAGTCTCCTACGAGCAGTACTTC
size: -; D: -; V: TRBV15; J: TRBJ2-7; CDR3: CATSRDPRSSYNEQYF; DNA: TGTGCCACCAGCAGAGATCCTAGGAGCTCCTACAATGAGCAGTACTTC
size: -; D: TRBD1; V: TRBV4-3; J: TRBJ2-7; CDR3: CASSQDRDRTYEQYF; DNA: TGCGCCAGCAGCCAAGATCGGGACAGGACCTACGAGCAGTACTTC
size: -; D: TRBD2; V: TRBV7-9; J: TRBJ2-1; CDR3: CASTSGAHYNEQFF; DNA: TGTGCCAGCACCAGCGGGGCCCACTACAATGAGCAGTTCTTC
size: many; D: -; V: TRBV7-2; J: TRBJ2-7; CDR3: CASSLTVYEQYF; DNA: TGTGCCAGCAGTTTAACTGTTTACGAGCAGTACTTC
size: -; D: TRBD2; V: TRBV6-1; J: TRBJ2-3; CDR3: CASSEGSGGYTDTQYF; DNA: TGTGCCAGCAGTGAGGGGAGCGGGGGCTATACAGATACGCAGTATTTT
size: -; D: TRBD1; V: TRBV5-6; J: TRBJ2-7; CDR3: CASSSRQGESYEQYF; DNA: TGTGCCAGCAGCTCACGACAGGGAGAAAGCTACGAGCAGTACTTC
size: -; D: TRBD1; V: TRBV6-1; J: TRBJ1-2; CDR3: CASSEALQGVYGYTF; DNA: TGTGCCAGCAGTGAAGCGCTTCAGGGGGTTTATGGCTACACCTTC
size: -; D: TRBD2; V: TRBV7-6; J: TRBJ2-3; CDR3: CASSPDLAGGLTDTQYF; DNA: TGTGCCAGCAGCCCTGACCTAGCGGGGGGGCTCACAGATACGCAGTATTTT
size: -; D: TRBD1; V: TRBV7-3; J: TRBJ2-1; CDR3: CASSLDTGGVQFF; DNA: TGTGCCAGCAGCTTAGACACAGGGGGCGTACAGTTCTTC
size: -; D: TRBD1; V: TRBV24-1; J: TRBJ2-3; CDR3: CATSDWGRGHQDTQYF; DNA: TGTGCCACCAGTGATTGGGGCAGGGGGCATCAAGATACGCAGTATTTT
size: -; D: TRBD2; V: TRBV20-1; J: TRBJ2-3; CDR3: CSARDTTGTSGVWTQYF; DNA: TGCAGTGCTAGAGATACAACCGGGACTAGCGGGGTTTGGACGCAGTATTTT
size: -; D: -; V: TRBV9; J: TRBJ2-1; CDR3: CASSVYQYNEQFF; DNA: TGTGCCAGCAGCGTATATCAGTACAATGAGCAGTTCTTC
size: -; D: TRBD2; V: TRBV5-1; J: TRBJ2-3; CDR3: CASSLGASRGVWNTQYF; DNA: TGCGCCAGCAGCTTGGGAGCCTCGCGGGGGGTCTGGAATACGCAGTATTTT
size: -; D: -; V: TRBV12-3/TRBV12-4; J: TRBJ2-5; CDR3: CASSSDRPAEQYF; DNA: TGTGCCAGCAGCTCCGACCGGCCGGCTGAGCAGTACTTC
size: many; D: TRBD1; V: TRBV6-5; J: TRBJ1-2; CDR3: CASSYGGQNYGYTF; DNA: TGTGCCAGCAGTTACGGGGGACAGAACTATGGCTACACCTTC
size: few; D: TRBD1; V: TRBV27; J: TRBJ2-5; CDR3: CASSPKNRGGETQYF; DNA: TGTGCCAGCAGTCCGAAGAACAGGGGTGGGGAGACCCAGTACTTC
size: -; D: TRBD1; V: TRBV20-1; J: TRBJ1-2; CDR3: CSAHRGTYGYTF; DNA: TGCAGTGCTCACAGGGGTACCTATGGCTACACCTTC
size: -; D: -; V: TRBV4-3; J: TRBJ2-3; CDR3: CASSQSIGITTDAQYF; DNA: TGCGCCAGCAGCCAAAGTATAGGGATAACCACAGATGCGCAGTATTTT
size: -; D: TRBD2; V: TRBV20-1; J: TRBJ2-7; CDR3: CSASRGGEDEQYF; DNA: TGCAGTGCTAGTCGGGGGGGCGAGGACGAGCAGTACTTC
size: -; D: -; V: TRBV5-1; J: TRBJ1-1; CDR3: CASERGTEAFF; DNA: TGCGCCAGCGAGAGAGGCACTGAAGCTTTCTTT
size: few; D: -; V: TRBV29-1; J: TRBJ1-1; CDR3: CSVGRGPGDTEAFF; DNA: TGCAGCGTGGGTAGGGGCCCAGGAGACACTGAAGCTTTCTTT
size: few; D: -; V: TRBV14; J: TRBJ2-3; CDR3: CASSQDKGNLATDTQYF; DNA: TGTGCCAGCAGCCAAGATAAGGGCAACCTTGCAACAGATACGCAGTATTTT
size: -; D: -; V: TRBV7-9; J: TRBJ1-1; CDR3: CASSSQGLGGVGNTGAFF; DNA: TGTGCCAGCAGCTCTCAGGGACTTGGCGGAGTTGGGAACACTGGAGCTTTCTTT
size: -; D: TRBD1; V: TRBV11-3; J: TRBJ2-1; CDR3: CASSTRDRGREQFF; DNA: TGTGCCAGCAGCACCCGGGACAGGGGGCGGGAGCAGTTCTTC
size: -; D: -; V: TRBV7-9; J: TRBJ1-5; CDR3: CASSPQAGDADQPQHF; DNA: TGTGCCAGCAGCCCTCAGGCAGGGGATGCTGATCAGCCCCAGCATTTT
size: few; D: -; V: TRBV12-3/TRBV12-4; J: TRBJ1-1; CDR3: CASTQGYTEAFF; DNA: TGTGCCAGCACCCAGGGTTACACTGAAGCTTTCTTT
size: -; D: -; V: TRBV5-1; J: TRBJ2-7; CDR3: CASSLEAKAYEQYF; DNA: TGCGCCAGCAGCTTGGAGGCGAAAGCCTACGAGCAGTACTTC
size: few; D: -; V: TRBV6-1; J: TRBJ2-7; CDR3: CASRDGLYYEQYF; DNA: TGTGCCAGCAGAGACGGGCTCTACTACGAGCAGTACTTC
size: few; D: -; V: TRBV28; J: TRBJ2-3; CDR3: CASSPYQQDTQYF; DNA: TGTGCCAGCAGTCCCTATCAGCAAGACACGCAGTATTTT
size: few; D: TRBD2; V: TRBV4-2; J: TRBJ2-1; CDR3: CASSPAGDGYNEQFF; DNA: TGTGCCAGCAGCCCAGCGGGGGACGGATACAATGAGCAGTTCTTC
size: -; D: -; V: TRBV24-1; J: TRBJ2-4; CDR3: CATSDTGLAKNIQYF; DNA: TGTGCCACCAGTGACACAGGGCTAGCCAAAAACATTCAGTACTTC
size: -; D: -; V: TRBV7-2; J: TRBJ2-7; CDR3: CASSLPEAGKEQYF; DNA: TGTGCCAGCAGCTTACCGGAGGCGGGGAAAGAGCAGTACTTC
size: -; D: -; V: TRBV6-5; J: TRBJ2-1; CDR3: CAIGGGSEQFF; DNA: TGTGCCATAGGGGGGGGCAGTGAGCAGTTCTTC
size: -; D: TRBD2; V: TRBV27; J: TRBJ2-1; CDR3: CASSLSGLAGALTDWNEQFF; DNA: TGTGCCAGCAGTCTCTCTGGACTAGCGGGGGCCCTGACTGATTGGAATGAGCAGTTCTTC
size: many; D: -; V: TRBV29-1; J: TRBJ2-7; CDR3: CSVVRGTYEQYF; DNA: TGCAGCGTTGTCCGGGGAACCTACGAGCAGTACTTC
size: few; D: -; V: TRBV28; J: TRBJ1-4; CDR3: CASSWDFEKLFF; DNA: TGTGCCAGCAGTTGGGATTTTGAAAAACTGTTTTTT
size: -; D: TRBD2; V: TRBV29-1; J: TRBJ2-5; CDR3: CSVLGGTRDQETQYF; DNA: TGCAGCGTCCTAGGAGGGACTAGGGACCAAGAGACCCAGTACTTC
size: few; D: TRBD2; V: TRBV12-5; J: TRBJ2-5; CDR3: CASGLGSGAPTGETQYF; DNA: TGTGCTAGTGGTTTGGGCAGCGGGGCCCCCACGGGAGAGACCCAGTACTTC